Listed below are T cell receptor beta chains from one sample, sequenced in a study of blood T cells in healthy people across ages. TCRdb processed the 5' RACE reads anew with MiXCR; each CDR3 protein has one entry. The table has almost 300,000 distinct CDR3 sequences, less than 30% seen once. The sample comprised blood. Receptors were obtained from a woman in her 70s in good health. CDR3s include the opening cysteine and the closing phenylalanine or tryptophan. D genes are given only for firm matches. Only some rows state a clone size, as once, few, many or a class for expanded clones.

j_call | clone_size | v_call | d_call | cdr3_aa | cdr3_nt
TRBJ2-7 | few | TRBV19 | . | CASSKDPQVPSYEQYF | TGTGCCAGTAGTAAAGACCCGCAAGTCCCCTCCTACGAGCAGTACTTC
TRBJ2-3 | . | TRBV6-1 | TRBD1 | CASSDNRGTQYF | TGTGCCAGCAGTGACAACAGGGGAACGCAGTATTTT
TRBJ1-1 | few | TRBV29-1 | . | CSVGSTEAFF | TGCAGCGTTGGAAGCACTGAAGCTTTCTTT
TRBJ1-4 | . | TRBV4-1 | . | CASSREQRNPNEKLFF | TGCGCCAGCAGCCGGGAACAAAGGAACCCTAATGAAAAACTGTTTTTT
TRBJ2-1 | . | TRBV24-1 | . | CATSDSRRVNEQFF | TGTGCCACCAGTGATTCAAGGCGGGTCAATGAGCAGTTCTTC
TRBJ1-4 | . | TRBV29-1 | . | CSVLKRGNEKLFF | TGCAGCGTCCTTAAAAGGGGCAACGAAAAACTGTTTTTT
TRBJ2-5 | many | TRBV20-1 | TRBD2 | CSATLGLAVQETQYF | TGCAGTGCCACCCTGGGACTAGCGGTCCAAGAGACCCAGTACTTC
TRBJ2-1 | few | TRBV5-8 | . | CVSSPIPPRSYNEQFF | TGTGTCAGCAGCCCGATCCCTCCTAGGTCCTACAATGAGCAGTTCTTC
TRBJ2-1 | . | TRBV27 | TRBD2 | CASSQRLAGSNEQFF | TGTGCCAGCAGCCAGAGACTAGCGGGATCTAATGAGCAGTTCTTC
TRBJ2-1 | . | TRBV27 | TRBD2 | CASSLVGGGYNEQFF | TGTGCCAGCAGTTTAGTGGGCGGGGGTTACAATGAGCAGTTCTTC
TRBJ2-5 | . | TRBV2 | . | CASSRQGETQYF | TGTGCCAGCAGTCGGCAGGGTGAGACCCAGTACTTC
TRBJ2-1 | few | TRBV25-1 | . | CASSRPWGSGNEQFF | TGTGCCAGCAGCCGACCGTGGGGGTCTGGCAATGAGCAGTTCTTC
TRBJ2-7 | . | TRBV20-1 | TRBD2 | CSARDLGTSGGRKEPYEQYF | TGCAGTGCTAGAGATCTGGGGACTAGCGGGGGTCGGAAGGAACCCTACGAGCAGTACTTC
TRBJ1-6 | . | TRBV13 | . | CASSSGTSSYNSPLHF | TGTGCCAGCAGCTCAGGGACGAGCTCCTATAATTCACCCCTCCACTTT
TRBJ2-7 | . | TRBV11-2 | . | CASSLSRGPSYEQYF | TGTGCCAGCAGCTTATCCAGGGGACCCTCCTACGAGCAGTACTTC
TRBJ1-1 | few | TRBV27 | . | CASRARPGDMNTEAFF | TGTGCCAGCAGAGCCCGCCCCGGTGACATGAACACTGAAGCTTTCTTT
TRBJ2-1 | . | TRBV29-1 | . | CSVEGGEESYNEQFF | TGCAGCGTCGAAGGCGGGGAGGAATCCTACAATGAGCAGTTCTTC
TRBJ2-1 | . | TRBV29-1 | . | CSVGESYNEQFF | TGCAGCGTTGGAGAGTCCTACAATGAGCAGTTCTTC
TRBJ2-1 | few | TRBV5-1 | . | CASSNRDQNYNEQFF | TGCGCCAGCAGCAACCGGGACCAGAATTACAATGAGCAGTTCTTC
TRBJ1-2 | . | TRBV6-2/TRBV6-3 | TRBD1 | CASSNRDRGRDVYGYTF | TGTGCCAGCAGTAACCGGGACAGGGGGCGAGATGTCTATGGCTACACCTTC
TRBJ2-7 | few | TRBV29-1 | TRBD1 | CSASTGGSSYEQYF | TGCAGCGCCTCGACAGGGGGAAGCTCCTACGAGCAGTACTTC
TRBJ2-3 | . | TRBV7-9 | . | CASSQTLGGTDTQYF | TGTGCCAGCAGCCAAACCCTAGGGGGAACAGATACGCAGTATTTT